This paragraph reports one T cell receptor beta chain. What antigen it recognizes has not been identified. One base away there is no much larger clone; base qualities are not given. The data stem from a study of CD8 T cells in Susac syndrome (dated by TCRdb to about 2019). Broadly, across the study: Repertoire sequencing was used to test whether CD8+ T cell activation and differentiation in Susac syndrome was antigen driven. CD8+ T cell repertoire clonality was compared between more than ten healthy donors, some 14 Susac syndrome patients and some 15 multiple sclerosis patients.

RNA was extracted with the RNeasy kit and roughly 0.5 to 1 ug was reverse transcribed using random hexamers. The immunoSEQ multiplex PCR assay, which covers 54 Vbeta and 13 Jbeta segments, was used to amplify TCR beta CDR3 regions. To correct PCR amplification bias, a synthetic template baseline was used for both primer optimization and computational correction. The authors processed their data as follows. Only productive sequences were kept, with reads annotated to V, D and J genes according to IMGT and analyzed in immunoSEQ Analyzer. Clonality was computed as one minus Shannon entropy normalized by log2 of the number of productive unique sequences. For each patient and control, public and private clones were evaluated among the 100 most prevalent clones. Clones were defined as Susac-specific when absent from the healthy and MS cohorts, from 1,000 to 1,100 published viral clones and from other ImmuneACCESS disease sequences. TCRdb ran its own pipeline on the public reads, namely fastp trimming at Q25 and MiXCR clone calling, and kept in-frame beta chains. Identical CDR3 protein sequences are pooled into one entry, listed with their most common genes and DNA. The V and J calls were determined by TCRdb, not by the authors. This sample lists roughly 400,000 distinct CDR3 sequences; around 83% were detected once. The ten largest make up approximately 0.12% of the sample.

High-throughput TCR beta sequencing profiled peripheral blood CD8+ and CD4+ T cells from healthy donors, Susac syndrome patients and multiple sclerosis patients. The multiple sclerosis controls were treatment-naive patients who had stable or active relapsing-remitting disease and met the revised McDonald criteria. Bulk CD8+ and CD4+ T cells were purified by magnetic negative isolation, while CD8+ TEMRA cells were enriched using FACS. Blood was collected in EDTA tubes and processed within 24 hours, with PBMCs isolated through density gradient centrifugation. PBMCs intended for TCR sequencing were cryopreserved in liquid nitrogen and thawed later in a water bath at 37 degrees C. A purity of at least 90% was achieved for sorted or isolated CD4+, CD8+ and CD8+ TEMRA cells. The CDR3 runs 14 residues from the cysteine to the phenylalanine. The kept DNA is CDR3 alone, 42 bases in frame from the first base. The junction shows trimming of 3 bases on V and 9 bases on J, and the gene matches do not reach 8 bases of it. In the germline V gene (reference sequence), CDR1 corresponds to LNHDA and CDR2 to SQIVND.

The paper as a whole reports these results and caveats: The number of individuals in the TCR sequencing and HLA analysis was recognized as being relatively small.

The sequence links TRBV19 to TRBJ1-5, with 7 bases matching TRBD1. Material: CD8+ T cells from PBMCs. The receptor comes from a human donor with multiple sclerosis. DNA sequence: TGTGCCAGTAGTATGGGGACAGTCCGTTCGCCCCAGCATTTT. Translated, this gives CASSMGTVRSPQHF. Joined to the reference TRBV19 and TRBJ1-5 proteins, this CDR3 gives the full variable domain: DGGITQSPKYLFRKEGQNVTLSCEQNLNHDAMYWYRQDPGQGLRLIYYSQIVNDFQKGDIAEGYSVSREKKESFPLTVTSAQKNPTAFYLCASSMGTVRSPQHFGDGTRLSIL.